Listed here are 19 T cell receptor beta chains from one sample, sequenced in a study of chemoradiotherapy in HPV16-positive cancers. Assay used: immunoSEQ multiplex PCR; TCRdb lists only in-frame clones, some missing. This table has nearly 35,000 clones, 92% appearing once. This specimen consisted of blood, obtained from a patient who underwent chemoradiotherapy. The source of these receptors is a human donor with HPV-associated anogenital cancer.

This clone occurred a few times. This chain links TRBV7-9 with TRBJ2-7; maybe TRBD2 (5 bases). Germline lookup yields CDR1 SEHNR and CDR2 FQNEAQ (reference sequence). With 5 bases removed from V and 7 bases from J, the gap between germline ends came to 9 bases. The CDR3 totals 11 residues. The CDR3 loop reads CASSPQREQYF. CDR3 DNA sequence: TGTGCCAGCAGCCCCCAGCGGGAGCAGTACTTC.

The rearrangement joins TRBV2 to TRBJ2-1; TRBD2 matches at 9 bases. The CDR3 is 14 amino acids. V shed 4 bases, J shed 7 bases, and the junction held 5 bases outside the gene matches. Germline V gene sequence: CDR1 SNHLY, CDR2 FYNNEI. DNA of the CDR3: TGTGCCAGCAGTGGGCTAGCGGGGAAGAATGAGCAGTTCTTC. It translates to CASSGLAGKNEQFF. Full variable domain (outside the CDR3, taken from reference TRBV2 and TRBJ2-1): EPEVTQTPSHQVTQMGQEVILRCVPISNHLYFYWYRQILGQKVEFLVSFYNNEISEKSEIFDDQFSVERPDGSNFTLKIRSTKLEDSAMYFCASSGLAGKNEQFFGPGTRLTVL.

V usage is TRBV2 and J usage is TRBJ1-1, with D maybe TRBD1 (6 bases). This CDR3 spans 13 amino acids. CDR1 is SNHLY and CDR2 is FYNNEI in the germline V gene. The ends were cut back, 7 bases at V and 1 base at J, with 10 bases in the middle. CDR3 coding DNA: TGTGCCAGCATGTGGACAGAGAACACTGAAGCTTTCTTT. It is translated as CASMWTENTEAFF. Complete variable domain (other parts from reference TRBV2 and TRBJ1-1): EPEVTQTPSHQVTQMGQEVILRCVPISNHLYFYWYRQILGQKVEFLVSFYNNEISEKSEIFDDQFSVERPDGSNFTLKIRSTKLEDSAMYFCASMWTENTEAFFGQGTRLTVV.

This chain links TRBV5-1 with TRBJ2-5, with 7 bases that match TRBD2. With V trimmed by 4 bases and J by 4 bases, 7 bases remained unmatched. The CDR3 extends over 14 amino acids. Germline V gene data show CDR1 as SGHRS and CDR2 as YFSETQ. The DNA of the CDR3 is TGCGCCAGCAGCCCGGGGGGACTACCAGAGACCCAGTACTTC. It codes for CASSPGGLPETQYF. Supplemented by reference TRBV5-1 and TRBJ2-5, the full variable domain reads KAGVTQTPRYLIKTRGQQVTLSCSPISGHRSVSWYQQTPGQGLQFLFEYFSETQRNKGNFPGRFSGRQFSNSRSEMNVSTLELGDSALYLCASSPGGLPETQYFGPGTRLLVL.

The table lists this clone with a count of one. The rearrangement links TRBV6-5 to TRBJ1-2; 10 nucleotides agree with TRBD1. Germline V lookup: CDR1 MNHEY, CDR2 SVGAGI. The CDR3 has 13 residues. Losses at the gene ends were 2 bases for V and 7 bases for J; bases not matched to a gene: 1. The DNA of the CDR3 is TGTGCCAGCAGTTACGGGACAGGGGTTGGCTACACCTTC. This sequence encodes CASSYGTGVGYTF.

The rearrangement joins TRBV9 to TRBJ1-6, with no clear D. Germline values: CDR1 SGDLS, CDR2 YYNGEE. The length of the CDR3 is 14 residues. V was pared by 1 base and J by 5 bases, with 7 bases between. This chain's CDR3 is CASSVTPDNSPLHF. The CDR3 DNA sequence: TGTGCCAGCAGCGTAACCCCCGATAATTCACCCCTCCACTTT.

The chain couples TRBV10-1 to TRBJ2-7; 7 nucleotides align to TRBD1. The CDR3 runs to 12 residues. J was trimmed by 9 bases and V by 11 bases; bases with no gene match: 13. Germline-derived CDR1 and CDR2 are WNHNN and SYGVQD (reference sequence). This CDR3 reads CARTRQGKRQYF. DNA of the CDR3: TGCGCCCGCACCAGACAGGGCAAGAGGCAGTACTTC.

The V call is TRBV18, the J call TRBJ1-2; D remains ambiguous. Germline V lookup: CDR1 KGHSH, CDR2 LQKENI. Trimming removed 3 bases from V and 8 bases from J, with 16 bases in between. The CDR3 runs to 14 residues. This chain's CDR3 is CASSPPGGPGGYTF. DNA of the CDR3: TGTGCCAGCTCACCCCCCGGAGGGCCGGGCGGCTACACCTTC.

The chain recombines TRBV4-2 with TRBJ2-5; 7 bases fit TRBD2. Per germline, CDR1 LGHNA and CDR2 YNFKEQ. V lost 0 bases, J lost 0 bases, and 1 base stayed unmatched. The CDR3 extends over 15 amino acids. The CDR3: CASSQDRGDQETQYF. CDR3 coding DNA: TGTGCCAGCAGCCAAGACCGGGGGGACCAAGAGACCCAGTACTTC.

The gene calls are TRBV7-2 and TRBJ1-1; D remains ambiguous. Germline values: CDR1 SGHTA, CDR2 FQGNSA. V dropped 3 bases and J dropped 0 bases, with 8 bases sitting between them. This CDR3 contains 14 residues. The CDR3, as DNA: TGTGCCAGCAGCTTCGGGAACTTGAACACTGAAGCTTTCTTT. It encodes CASSFGNLNTEAFF.

The CDR3 DNA is TGTGCCAGCAGCTTTGAGACGAACACTGAAGCTTTCTTT. It specifies CASSFETNTEAFF. The V gene is TRBV7-2, the J gene TRBJ1-1; no firm D call. In germline, CDR1 is SGHTA, CDR2 FQGNSA. CDR3 length: 13 amino acids. V was cut by 3 bases and J by 1 base, with 6 bases left in between.

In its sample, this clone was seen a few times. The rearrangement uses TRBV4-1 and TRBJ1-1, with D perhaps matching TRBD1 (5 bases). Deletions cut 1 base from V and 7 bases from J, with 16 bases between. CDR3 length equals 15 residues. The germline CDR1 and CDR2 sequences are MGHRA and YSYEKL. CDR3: CASSQGGTGGFEAFF. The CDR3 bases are TGCGCCAGCAGCCAAGGAGGGACCGGTGGATTTGAAGCTTTCTTT.

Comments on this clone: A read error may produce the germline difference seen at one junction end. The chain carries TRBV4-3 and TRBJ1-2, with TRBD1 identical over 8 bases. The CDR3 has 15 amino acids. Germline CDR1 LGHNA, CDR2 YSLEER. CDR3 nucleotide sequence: TGCGCCAGCAGTCAAGATCAGGGGGCCGGGGCTGGCTACACCTTC. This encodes CASSQDQGAGAGYTF.

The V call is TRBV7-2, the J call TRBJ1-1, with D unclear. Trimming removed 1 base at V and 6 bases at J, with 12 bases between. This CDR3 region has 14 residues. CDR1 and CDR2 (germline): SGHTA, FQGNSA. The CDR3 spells CASSLEPKGPEAFF. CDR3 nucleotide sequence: TGTGCCAGCAGCTTAGAGCCGAAGGGCCCTGAAGCTTTCTTT.

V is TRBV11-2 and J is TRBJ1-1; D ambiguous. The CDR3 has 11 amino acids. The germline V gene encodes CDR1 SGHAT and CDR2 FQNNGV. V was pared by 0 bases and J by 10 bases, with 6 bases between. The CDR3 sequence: CASSLDVGAFF. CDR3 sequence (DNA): TGTGCCAGCAGCTTAGATGTAGGAGCTTTCTTT.

In DNA form, the CDR3 reads TGTGCCAGCAAATCACAGGGGACTGGGGCCAACGTCCTGACTTTC. This gives the protein CASKSQGTGANVLTF. The chain uses TRBV6-5 and TRBJ2-6; 7 bases agree with TRBD1. The germline CDR1 and CDR2 sequences are MNHEY and SVGAGI. V lost 7 bases to trimming and J lost 2 bases; unmatched junction nucleotides: 5. This CDR3 is built from 15 residues.

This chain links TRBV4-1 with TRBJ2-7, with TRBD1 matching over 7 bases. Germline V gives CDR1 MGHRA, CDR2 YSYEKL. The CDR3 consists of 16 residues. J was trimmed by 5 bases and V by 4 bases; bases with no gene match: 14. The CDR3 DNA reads TGCGCCAGCAGCCGGCTACCGGGACAGTCAAGAAACGAGCAGTACTTC. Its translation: CASSRLPGQSRNEQYF.

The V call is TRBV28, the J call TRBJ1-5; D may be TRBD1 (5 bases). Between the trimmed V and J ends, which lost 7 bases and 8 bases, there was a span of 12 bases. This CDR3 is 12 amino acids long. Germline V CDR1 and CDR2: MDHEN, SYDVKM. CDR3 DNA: TGTGCCAGCACCCCCGGGGGGGAGCCCCAGCATTTT. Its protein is CASTPGGEPQHF. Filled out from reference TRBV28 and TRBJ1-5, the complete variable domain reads DVKVTQSSRYLVKRTGEKVFLECVQDMDHENMFWYRQDPGLGLRLIYFSYDVKMKEKGDIPEGYSVSREKKERFSLILESASTNQTSMYLCASTPGGEPQHFGDGTRLSIL.

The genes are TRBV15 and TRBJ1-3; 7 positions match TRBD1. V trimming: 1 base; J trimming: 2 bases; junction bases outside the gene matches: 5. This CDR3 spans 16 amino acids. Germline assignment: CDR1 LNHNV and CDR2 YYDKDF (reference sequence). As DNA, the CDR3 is TGTGCCACCAGCAGAGCCCCCGACAGGGCTGGAAACACCATATATTTT. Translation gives CATSRAPDRAGNTIYF. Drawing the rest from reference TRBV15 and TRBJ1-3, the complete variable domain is DAMVIQNPRYQVTQFGKPVTLSCSQTLNHNVMYWYQQKSSQAPKLLFHYYDKDFNNEADTPDNFQSRRPNTSFCFLDIRSPGLGDTAMYLCATSRAPDRAGNTIYFGEGSWLTVV.